Listed here are 27 T cell receptor beta chains from one sample, sequenced in a study of T cells in Graves' hyperthyroidism and ophthalmopathy (dated by TCRdb to the late 2010s). Libraries came from multiplex PCR. The sequencer was an Illumina HiSeq 2000. The TCR beta CDR3 regions were amplified from RNA transcripts. A first-round RT-PCR of the TCR CDR3 used the HTBI primer set with the Qiagen OneStep RT-PCR kit. TCRdb itself trimmed the public reads at Q25 with fastp, ran MiXCR and retained productive beta chains. Duplicate CDR3 protein sequences are folded into a single record with the most common DNA and genes. The sample table contains around 440,000 distinct CDR3 sequences; only one count was recorded for less than 20% of them. The ten largest clones take up around 7% of the sample. Sequenced: blood. These receptors originate from a woman between 18 and 29 years old with Graves' hyperthyroidism.

This clonotype has a count of ten or more. The chain uses TRBV20-1 and TRBJ1-5, with a weak D call TRBD1 (5 bases). Germline loops: CDR1 DFQATT, CDR2 SNEGSKA (reference sequence). This CDR3 has 13 residues. V shed 1 base and J shed 10 bases, with 14 bases lying between them. The CDR3 sequence: CSARVGRDLPQHF. In nucleotides, the CDR3 is TGCAGTGCTAGAGTGGGCAGGGACCTCCCCCAGCATTTT.

The chain employs TRBV10-1 and TRBJ2-7, with 10 bases aligning to TRBD1. Per germline, CDR1 WNHNN and CDR2 SYGVQD (reference sequence). The CDR3 runs to 17 residues. The V and J ends lost 6 bases and 1 base, in that order; junction bases with no gene match: 12. CDR3 sequence (DNA): TGCGCCAGCAGCCCAGGGGGGGGGACAGGGGATTCCTACGAGCAGTACTTC. Translation: CASSPGGGTGDSYEQYF.

In this sample, this clonotype turned up many times. The chain employs TRBV6-1 and TRBJ2-5, with D hard to call. The V end was cut by 5 bases, the J end by 0 bases, with 10 bases between. Germline values: CDR1 MNHNS, CDR2 SASEGT. The CDR3 spans 14 residues. CDR3 bases: TGTGCCAGCAGTCGTAGCTGGGACCAAGAGACCCAGTACTTC. Amino acid sequence: CASSRSWDQETQYF.

The chain recombines TRBV5-1 with TRBJ1-6; D is uncertain. V shed 7 bases and J shed 8 bases, with 19 bases lying between them. In germline, CDR1 is SGHRS, CDR2 YFSETQ. The CDR3 has 15 residues. This CDR3 reads CASRSAGTLDSPLHF. CDR3 DNA sequence: TGCGCCAGCCGCTCCGCAGGAACTTTAGATTCACCCCTCCACTTT.

The sample holds a few counts of this clonotype. The chain uses TRBV29-1 and TRBJ1-3, with D possibly TRBD1 on 6 matching bases. Deletions cut 3 bases from V and 4 bases from J, with 13 bases between. This CDR3 has 14 residues. Per germline, CDR1 SQVTM and CDR2 ANQGSEA. Written as DNA, the CDR3 is TGCAGCGTTGACGACAGGAGGCTCGGAAACACCATATATTTT. It yields the protein CSVDDRRLGNTIYF.

The table lists this clonotype with many counts. This chain joins TRBV20-1 and TRBJ2-4, with D perhaps matching TRBD2 (5 bases). The CDR3 contains 17 residues. V lost 5 bases and J 0 bases, leaving 20 bases between the germline ends. Germline CDR1 and CDR2: DFQATT and SNEGSKA (reference sequence). This CDR3 is CSAWSFEGLRAKNIQYF. CDR3 in DNA: TGCAGTGCTTGGAGTTTTGAGGGCCTGCGAGCCAAAAACATTCAGTACTTC.

This clonotype was picked up many times. CDR3 region: CASFWDSLYEQYF. The DNA of the CDR3 is TGTGCCAGCTTCTGGGACAGTCTCTACGAGCAGTACTTC. The rearrangement joins TRBV2 to TRBJ2-7, with 7 bases matching TRBD1. The CDR3 consists of 13 residues. From germline, CDR1 is SNHLY and CDR2 FYNNEI. After removal of 8 bases from V and 3 bases from J, the junction contained 7 bases not matched to a gene.

This clonotype was recorded many times. V and J are TRBV30 and TRBJ1-6; D is undetermined. The V gene lost 0 bases and the J gene lost 6 bases, with 15 bases spanning the gap. Germline values: CDR1 GTSNPN, CDR2 SVGIG (reference sequence). The CDR3 has 16 amino acids. In DNA form, the CDR3 reads TGTGCCTGGAGTGTACAGATAAACGCCGTTAATTCACCCCTCCACTTT. Encoded protein: CAWSVQINAVNSPLHF.

The CDR3 DNA follows: TGTGCCAGCAGCGTAGGGGCTGGGCTGCAGTTCTTC. The encoded protein is CASSVGAGLQFF. This sequence joins TRBV9 and TRBJ2-1, with D uncertain. V shed 0 bases and J shed 12 bases, with 10 bases lying between them. This CDR3 has 12 residues. Germline V gene data show CDR1 as SGDLS and CDR2 as YYNGEE.

The chain links TRBV12-3 or TRBV12-4 to TRBJ1-5; 10 positions agree with TRBD1. The CDR3 contains 15 residues. With 6 bases clipped from V and 4 bases from J, the junction kept 6 bases outside the gene matches. This CDR3 is CASSHRTGGNQPQHF. In nucleotides, the CDR3 is TGTGCCAGCAGCCACAGGACAGGGGGAAATCAGCCCCAGCATTTT.

The sample holds a few counts of this clonotype. The chain has TRBV19 and TRBJ2-4, with TRBD1 matching over 7 bases. Germline trimming cut 3 bases from V and 0 bases from J; bases unmatched to any gene: 11. The CDR3 covers 18 residues. Germline values: CDR1 LNHDA, CDR2 SQIVND (reference sequence). The CDR3 nucleotides are TGTGCCAGTAGTATTGGCGGACAGACAGGGAGAGCCAAAAACATTCAGTACTTC. It translates to CASSIGGQTGRAKNIQYF.

This clonotype was picked up many times. This rearrangement joins TRBV18 to TRBJ2-3, with D possibly being TRBD1 (5 bases). The CDR3 length is 14 residues. Looked up from germline, CDR1 is KGHSH and CDR2 is LQKENI. The V end was cut by 1 base, the J end by 1 base, with 6 bases between. The CDR3 reads CASSPLQGTDTQYF. The CDR3 nucleotides are TGTGCCAGCTCACCACTACAGGGCACAGATACGCAGTATTTT.

This clonotype came up a few times. The V gene is TRBV27, the J gene TRBJ2-3; TRBD2 matches at 11 bases. From germline, CDR1 is MNHEY and CDR2 SMNVEV (reference sequence). The CDR3 totals 17 residues. Trimming removed 3 bases from V and 0 bases from J; junction bases left unmatched: 5. In DNA form, the CDR3 reads TGTGCCAGCAGTTTTGCTAGCGGGGGGTCCAGCACAGATACGCAGTATTTT. This sequence encodes CASSFASGGSSTDTQYF.

The chain recombines TRBV29-1 with TRBJ1-1, with TRBD1 as a possible D gene (5 bases). Germline V gene sequence: CDR1 SQVTM, CDR2 ANQGSEA. This CDR3 contains 12 residues. Trimming took off 3 bases at V and 0 bases at J, with 5 bases between the two ends. For the CDR3, the DNA is TGCAGCGTTGAGGGGCTGAACACTGAAGCTTTCTTT. Translating it yields CSVEGLNTEAFF.

This clonotype has a count of ten or more. V and J are TRBV12-3 or TRBV12-4 and TRBJ2-5; 7 bases agree with TRBD2. The J segment lost 3 bases and the V segment lost 3 bases, leaving 4 bases of the junction unmatched. The CDR3 length is 14 residues. For the CDR3, the DNA is TGTGCCAGCAGTTTCAGCGGGGCTGAAGAGACCCAGTACTTC. This translates into CASSFSGAEETQYF.

There are a few counts of this clonotype. The chain couples TRBV20-1 to TRBJ2-1, with D possibly TRBD1 on 5 matching bases. Germline lookup yields CDR1 DFQATT and CDR2 SNEGSKA (reference sequence). The ends were cut back, 6 bases at V and 3 bases at J, with 18 bases in the middle. This CDR3 spans 15 amino acids. CDR3 sequence (DNA): TGCAGTGCCCACCCACAGGCTAACGGCTACAATGAGCAGTTCTTC. Amino acids: CSAHPQANGYNEQFF.

In this sample, this clonotype turned up many times. The V gene is TRBV11-3, the J gene TRBJ2-1; 11 nucleotides match TRBD2. Trimming at V came to 4 bases and at J to 1 base, leaving 3 bases not matched to a gene. CDR1 is SGHNT and CDR2 is YENEEA in the germline V gene. The CDR3 totals 16 residues. The CDR3 DNA follows: TGTGCCAGCAGCTACGGGACTAGCGGATCCTACAATGAGCAGTTCTTC. Residues: CASSYGTSGSYNEQFF.

This clonotype occurred many times. This CDR3 reads CSANGGPGRTDTQYF. As DNA, the CDR3 is TGCAGTGCTAATGGCGGTCCAGGACGCACAGATACGCAGTATTTT. The J gene is TRBJ2-3, the V gene TRBV20-1, with D unresolved. The CDR3 contains 15 residues. Trimming removed 4 bases at V and 1 base at J, with 15 bases between. Germline assignment: CDR1 DFQATT and CDR2 SNEGSKA (reference sequence).

This clonotype has at least ten counts. The CDR3 DNA sequence: TGTGCCAGCGGTCTAGAACACGGGGAGCTGTTTTTT. As protein: CASGLEHGELFF. This rearrangement joins TRBV7-2 to TRBJ2-2; unclear D gene. Germline V CDR1 and CDR2: SGHTA, FQGNSA. The ends were cut back, 8 bases at V and 7 bases at J, with 11 bases in the middle. The CDR3 runs 12 residues.

This clonotype has ten or more counts. CDR3 in amino acids: CASSQASGRELFF. The CDR3 DNA reads TGTGCCAGCAGCCAAGCCTCAGGCAGGGAGCTGTTTTTT. The chain joins TRBV3-1 to TRBJ2-2; no reliable D call. CDR3 length: 13 residues. The V end was cut by 1 base, the J end by 9 bases, with 9 bases between. From germline, CDR1 is LGHDT and CDR2 YNNKEL (reference sequence).

This clonotype was detected ten times or more. A clone one base away is much larger, so this may be a read error. V and J are TRBV6-1 and TRBJ2-3, with 9 bases matching TRBD2. From germline, CDR1 is MNHNS and CDR2 SASEGT. Trimming at V came to 2 bases and at J to 1 base, leaving 1 base not matched to a gene. The CDR3 sequence is 15 residues long. The chain's CDR3 is CASSEIAGGTDTQYF. The DNA of the CDR3 is TGTGCCAGCAGTGAAATAGCGGGGGGCACAGATACGCAGTATTTT.

This clonotype was recorded at least ten times. The V call is TRBV2, the J call TRBJ2-2; tentatively, D is TRBD1 (6 bases). There are 13 residues in the CDR3. Between the trimmed V and J ends, which lost 7 bases and 7 bases, there was a span of 13 bases. Germline assignment: CDR1 SNHLY and CDR2 FYNNEI. This CDR3 is CASTPETGGELFF. In DNA form, the CDR3 reads TGTGCCAGCACCCCTGAGACAGGCGGGGAGCTGTTTTTT.

This clonotype was counted many times. The V gene is TRBV24-1, the J gene TRBJ1-1, with a possible D match to TRBD1 (5 bases). From germline, CDR1 is KGHDR and CDR2 SFDVKD. The CDR3 has 15 residues. V was trimmed by 3 bases and J by 1 base, leaving 11 bases between them. DNA for the CDR3: TGTGCCACCAGTGATCCACGGGGCGGGAACACTGAAGCTTTCTTT. Its translation: CATSDPRGGNTEAFF.

In this sample, this clonotype turned up many times. The J gene is TRBJ2-2, the V gene TRBV18; D gene unclear. V was trimmed by 3 bases and J by 6 bases, leaving 8 bases between them. The CDR3 extends over 13 amino acids. CDR1 is KGHSH and CDR2 is LQKENI in the germline V gene. The CDR3 bases are TGTGCCAGCTCACCCCACGAGGCCGGGGAGCTGTTTTTT. Amino acids: CASSPHEAGELFF.

This clonotype turned up a few times. The chain joins TRBV20-1 to TRBJ2-1; 13 nucleotides line up with TRBD2. This CDR3 spans 12 amino acids. In germline, CDR1 is DFQATT, CDR2 SNEGSKA (reference sequence). Trimming took 3 bases from V and 15 from J; bases not matched to a gene: 5. The CDR3 is CSARTSGGMGFF. The CDR3 bases are TGCAGTGCTAGGACTAGCGGGGGGATGGGGTTCTTC.

The rearrangement uses TRBV28 and TRBJ1-6; a possible D gene is TRBD1 (5 bases). The CDR3 covers 15 residues. In germline, CDR1 is MDHEN, CDR2 SYDVKM. Trimming stripped 6 bases from V and 14 bases from J, with 23 bases between. The CDR3 loop is CASSAGGKAHLTLHF. CDR3 DNA: TGTGCCAGCAGCGCCGGGGGGAAAGCCCATCTGACCCTCCACTTT.

This clonotype was recorded at least ten times. The chain combines TRBV5-6 with TRBJ2-3, with D perhaps TRBD1 or TRBD2 (5 bases each). The CDR3 totals 16 residues. Germline V gene sequence: CDR1 SGHDT, CDR2 YYEEEE. V was clipped by 4 bases and J by 3 bases, with 18 bases between them. For the CDR3, the DNA is TGTGCCAGCAGCCCCTCCCCGGGACGAGCGACAGATACGCAGTATTTT. This codes for CASSPSPGRATDTQYF. Full variable domain (outside the CDR3, taken from reference TRBV5-6 and TRBJ2-3): DAGVTQSPTHLIKTRGQQVTLRCSPKSGHDTVSWYQQALGQGPQFIFQYYEEEERQRGNFPDRFSGHQFPNYSSELNVNALLLGDSALYLCASSPSPGRATDTQYFGPGTRLTVL.